One and the same sample provided the 16 T cell receptor beta chains below, sequenced in a study of T cell responses to AZD1222 COVID-19 vaccine. The method was immunoSEQ multiplex PCR; TCRdb's version includes in-frame clones alone and lacks a portion of them. The table has approximately 150,000 clones, about 92% seen once. This material consisted of peripheral blood, taken on day 0 of AZD1222 vaccination. The receptors here all came from an adult in good health.

V is TRBV29-1 and J is TRBJ2-3, with 7 positions matching TRBD2. CDR1 and CDR2 (germline): SQVTM, ANQGSEA. V lost 6 bases and J lost 0; bases outside the gene matches: 9. CDR3 length: 15 residues. This CDR3 is CSVGLSGDSTDTQYF. As DNA, the CDR3 is TGCAGCGTCGGCTTAAGCGGGGATAGCACAGATACGCAGTATTTT.

This clone has just one count. The rearrangement uses TRBV3-1 (or the pseudogene TRBV3-2) and TRBJ2-7; D is possibly TRBD2 (6 bases). The CDR3 length is 12 residues. Germline V lookup: CDR1 LGHDT, CDR2 YNNKEL (reference sequence). V was pared by 6 bases and J by 7 bases, with 13 bases between. CDR3 sequence (DNA): TGTGCCAGCAGTCGAGCGGGTCGGGAGCAGTACTTC. This translates into CASSRAGREQYF.

The chain couples TRBV6-1 to TRBJ1-1, with 9 nucleotides matching TRBD1. Trimming took 0 bases from V and 4 from J; bases not matched to a gene: 3. Germline CDR1 and CDR2: MNHNS and SASEGT. This CDR3 is built from 15 residues. The CDR3 DNA reads as TGTGCCAGCAGTGAAGCCCTGACAGGGGGCACTGAAGCTTTCTTT. Translation: CASSEALTGGTEAFF.

The V call is TRBV30, the J call TRBJ2-7; TRBD1 might be the D (7 bases). This CDR3 contains 13 residues. CDR1 GTSNPN and CDR2 SVGIG come from the germline V gene (reference sequence). The V gene lost 5 bases and the J gene lost 2 bases, with 13 bases spanning the gap. CDR3 region: CAWLPGGTYEQYF. As DNA, the CDR3 is TGTGCCTGGTTACCAGGGGGGACCTACGAGCAGTACTTC. Full variable domain (missing parts from reference TRBV30 and TRBJ2-7): SQTIHQWPATLVQPVGSPLSLECTVEGTSNPNLYWYRQAAGRGLQLLFYSVGIGQISSEVPQNLSASRPQDRQFILSSKKLLLSDSGFYLCAWLPGGTYEQYFGPGTRLTVT.

The CDR3 DNA follows: TGTGCCAGCAGTTTGTCCCCGTTACTTGGGGACGGCCAGTATTTT. Its protein is CASSLSPLLGDGQYF. The chain joins TRBV28 to TRBJ2-3, with D perhaps being TRBD1 or TRBD2 (5 bases each). V lost 3 bases to trimming and J lost 12 bases, with 22 bases between them. The CDR3 has 15 amino acids. In germline, CDR1 is MDHEN, CDR2 SYDVKM. Supplemented by reference TRBV28 and TRBJ2-3, the full variable domain reads DVKVTQSSRYLVKRTGEKVFLECVQDMDHENMFWYRQDPGLGLRLIYFSYDVKMKEKGDIPEGYSVSREKKERFSLILESASTNQTSMYLCASSLSPLLGDGQYFGPGTRLTVL.

Regarding this clone: The junction does not match germline at one end; this may be a read error. The chain links TRBV3-1 (or the pseudogene TRBV3-2) to TRBJ2-7, with TRBD1 as a possible D gene (5 bases). The germline V gene encodes CDR1 LGHDT and CDR2 YNNKEL (reference sequence). The CDR3 is 13 residues long. CDR3 amino acids: CASSQGGIYERYF. CDR3 DNA sequence: TGTGCCAGCAGCCAAGGGGGCATCTACGAGCGGTACTTC.

V usage is TRBV10-3 and J usage is TRBJ1-6; D possibly corresponds to TRBD1 (6 bases). Trimming pared 0 bases from V and 7 bases from J, leaving 10 bases between. The CDR3 sequence is 15 residues long. Germline V gives CDR1 ENHRY, CDR2 SYGVKD. CDR3 protein: CAISESRGGNSPLHF. CDR3 nucleotide sequence: TGTGCCATCAGTGAGTCGAGGGGGGGGAATTCACCCCTCCACTTT.

This sequence joins TRBV7-9 and TRBJ2-5, with D unclear. The CDR3 is 14 residues long. V was trimmed by 1 base and J by 4 bases, leaving 10 bases between them. Germline lookup yields CDR1 SEHNR and CDR2 FQNEAQ (reference sequence). The CDR3 loop reads CASSLVGMGETQYF. The CDR3 nucleotides are TGTGCCAGCAGCTTAGTAGGGATGGGAGAGACCCAGTACTTC.

V gene TRBV7-8 combines with J gene TRBJ2-4, with D unclear. Germline V CDR1 and CDR2: SGHVS, FQNEAQ. Trimming removed 8 bases from V and 1 base from J, with 9 bases in between. The CDR3 has 13 residues. The CDR3 protein is CASGRRAKNIQYF. The DNA of the CDR3 is TGTGCCAGCGGCCGCAGGGCCAAAAACATTCAGTACTTC.

The chain links TRBV4-1 to TRBJ1-6, with D perhaps TRBD1 (6 bases). CDR3 length: 17 amino acids. V was shortened by 0 bases and J by 10 bases, with 19 bases between the two germline ends. CDR1 and CDR2 (germline): MGHRA, YSYEKL. The CDR3 here is CASSQESPRQVGSPLHF. As DNA, the CDR3 is TGCGCCAGCAGCCAAGAATCACCCCGACAGGTGGGATCACCCCTCCACTTT.

The chain uses TRBV5-4 and TRBJ2-2; TRBD2 matches at 10 bases. Unmatched junction bases numbered 3, after V lost 2 bases and J lost 2 bases. The germline CDR1 and CDR2 sequences are SGHNT and YYREEE (reference sequence). The CDR3 is 16 residues long. The CDR3 protein is CASSLLAGRNTGELFF. DNA for the CDR3: TGTGCCAGCAGCTTACTAGCGGGGCGTAACACCGGGGAGCTGTTTTTT.

CDR3 sequence (DNA): TGCGCCAGCAGCGCTACCGGGACAGGGGGATCCGAGCAGTACTTC. It translates to CASSATGTGGSEQYF. The chain combines TRBV5-1 with TRBJ2-7, with 11 bases identical to TRBD1. The CDR3 runs to 15 residues. Losses at the gene ends were 4 bases for V and 6 bases for J; bases not matched to a gene: 9. Looked up from germline, CDR1 is SGHRS and CDR2 is YFSETQ.

The chain recombines TRBV6-1 with TRBJ2-7; D is unclear. Trimming left V 2 bases short and J 2 bases short, with 19 bases between. The CDR3 has 17 amino acids. CDR1 is MNHNS, CDR2 SASEGT, per germline. The CDR3: CASSEYVDGSPPYEQYF. The DNA for the CDR3 is TGTGCCAGCAGTGAATACGTGGACGGCAGTCCTCCCTACGAGCAGTACTTC.

The V gene is TRBV5-1, the J gene TRBJ2-7; 7 bases match TRBD1. The CDR3 loop spans 16 amino acids. Unmatched junction bases numbered 6, after V lost 0 bases and J lost 0 bases. Germline loops: CDR1 SGHRS, CDR2 YFSETQ. CDR3 sequence: CASSLVFGTASYEQYF. In DNA form, the CDR3 reads TGCGCCAGCAGCTTGGTCTTCGGGACAGCCTCCTACGAGCAGTACTTC.

The V call is TRBV11-2, the J call TRBJ1-1; 11 bases align to TRBD1. The germline V gene has CDR1 SGHAT and CDR2 FQNNGV. J lost 5 bases, V lost 5 bases, and 7 bases had no gene match. The CDR3 runs 15 residues. CDR3 nucleotides: TGTGCCAGCAGCCGAGGGACAGGGGGTAGGACTGAAGCTTTCTTT. It translates to CASSRGTGGRTEAFF. The full variable domain, rest sourced from reference TRBV11-2 and TRBJ1-1, is EAGVAQSPRYKIIEKRQSVAFWCNPISGHATLYWYQQILGQGPKLLIQFQNNGVVDDSQLPKDRFSAERLKGVDSTLKIQPAKLEDSAVYLCASSRGTGGRTEAFFGQGTRLTVV.

The chain carries TRBV19 and TRBJ1-6; no firm D call. This CDR3 region has 14 residues. Germline CDR1 LNHDA, CDR2 SQIVND (reference sequence). Trimming removed 9 bases from V and 5 bases from J, with 14 bases in between. The DNA of the CDR3 is TGTGCCAGCAGTCCTAGATCCGATAATTCACCCCTCCACTTT. Residues: CASSPRSDNSPLHF.